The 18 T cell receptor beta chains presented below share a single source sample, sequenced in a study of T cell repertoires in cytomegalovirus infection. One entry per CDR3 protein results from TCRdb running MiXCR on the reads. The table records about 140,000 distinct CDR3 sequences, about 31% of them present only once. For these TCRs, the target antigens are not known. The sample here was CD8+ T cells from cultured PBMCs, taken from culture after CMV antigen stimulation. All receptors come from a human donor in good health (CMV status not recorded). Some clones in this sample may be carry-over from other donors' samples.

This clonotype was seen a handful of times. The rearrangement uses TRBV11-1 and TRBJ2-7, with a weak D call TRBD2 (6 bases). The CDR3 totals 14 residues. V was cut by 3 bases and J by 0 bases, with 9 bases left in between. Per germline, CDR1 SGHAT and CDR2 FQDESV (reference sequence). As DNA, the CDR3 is TGTGCCAGCAGCTTGGGACTGGCCTCCTACGAGCAGTACTTC. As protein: CASSLGLASYEQYF.

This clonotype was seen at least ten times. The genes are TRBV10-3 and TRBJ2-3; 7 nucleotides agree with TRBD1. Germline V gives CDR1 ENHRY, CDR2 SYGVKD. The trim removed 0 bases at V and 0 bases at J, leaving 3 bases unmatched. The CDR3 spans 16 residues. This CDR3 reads CAISESEDRSTDTQYF. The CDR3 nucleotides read TGTGCCATCAGTGAGTCAGAGGACAGGAGCACAGATACGCAGTATTTT.

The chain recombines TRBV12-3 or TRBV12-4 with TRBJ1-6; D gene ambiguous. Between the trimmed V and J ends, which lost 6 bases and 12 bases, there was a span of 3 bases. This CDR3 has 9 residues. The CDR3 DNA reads TGTGCCAGCAGGCTACCCCTCCACTTT. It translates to CASRLPLHF.

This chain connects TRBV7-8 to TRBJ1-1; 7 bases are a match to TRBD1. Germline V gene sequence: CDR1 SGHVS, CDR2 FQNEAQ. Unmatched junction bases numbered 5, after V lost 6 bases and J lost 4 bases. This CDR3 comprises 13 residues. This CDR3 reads CASSRTGATEAFF. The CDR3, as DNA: TGTGCCAGCAGTCGCACAGGGGCCACTGAAGCTTTCTTT.

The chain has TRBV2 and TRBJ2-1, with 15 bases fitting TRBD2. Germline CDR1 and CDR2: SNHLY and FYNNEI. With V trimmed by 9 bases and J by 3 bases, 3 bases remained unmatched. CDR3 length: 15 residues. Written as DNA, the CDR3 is TGTGCCAGAGGGACTAGCGGGGGGAGCTACAATGAGCAGTTCTTC. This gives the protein CARGTSGGSYNEQFF.

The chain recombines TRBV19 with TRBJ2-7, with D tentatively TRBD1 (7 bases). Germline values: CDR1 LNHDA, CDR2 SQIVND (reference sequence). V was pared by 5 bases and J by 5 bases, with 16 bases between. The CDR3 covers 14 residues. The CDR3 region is CASSPTGRPHEQYF. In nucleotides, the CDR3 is TGTGCCAGTAGTCCGACAGGGAGGCCCCACGAGCAGTACTTC. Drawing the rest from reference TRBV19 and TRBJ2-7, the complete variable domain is DGGITQSPKYLFRKEGQNVTLSCEQNLNHDAMYWYRQDPGQGLRLIYYSQIVNDFQKGDIAEGYSVSREKKESFPLTVTSAQKNPTAFYLCASSPTGRPHEQYFGPGTRLTVT.

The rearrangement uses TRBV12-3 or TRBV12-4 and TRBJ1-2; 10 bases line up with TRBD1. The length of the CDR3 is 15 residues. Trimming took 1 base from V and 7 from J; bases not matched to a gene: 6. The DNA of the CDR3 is TGTGCCAGCAGTTTAGGAGGACAGGGGGTTGTTGGCTACACCTTC. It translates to CASSLGGQGVVGYTF.

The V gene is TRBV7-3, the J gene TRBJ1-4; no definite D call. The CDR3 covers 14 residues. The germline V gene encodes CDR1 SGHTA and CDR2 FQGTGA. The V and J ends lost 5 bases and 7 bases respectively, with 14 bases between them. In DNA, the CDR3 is TGTGCCAGCAGCCGACCCGTCCTTAGTGAAAAACTGTTTTTT. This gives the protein CASSRPVLSEKLFF. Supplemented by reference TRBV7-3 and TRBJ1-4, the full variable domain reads GAGVSQTPSNKVTEKGKYVELRCDPISGHTALYWYRQSLGQGPEFLIYFQGTGAADDSGLPNDRFFAVRPEGSVSTLKIQRTERGDSAVYLCASSRPVLSEKLFFGSGTQLSVL.

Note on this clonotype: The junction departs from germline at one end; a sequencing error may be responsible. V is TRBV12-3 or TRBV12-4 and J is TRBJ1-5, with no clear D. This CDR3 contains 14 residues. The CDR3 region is CSSSSIMGNQPQHF. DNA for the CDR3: TGTTCCAGCAGTTCCATAATGGGCAATCAGCCCCAGCATTTT.

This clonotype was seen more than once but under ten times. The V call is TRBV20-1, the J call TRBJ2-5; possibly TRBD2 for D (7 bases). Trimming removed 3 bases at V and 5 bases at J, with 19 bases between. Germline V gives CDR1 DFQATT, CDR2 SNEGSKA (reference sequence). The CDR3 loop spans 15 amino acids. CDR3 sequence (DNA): TGCAGTGCTAGCCAAGGGAGGGGGGGGTGGGAGACCCAGTACTTC. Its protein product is CSASQGRGGWETQYF.

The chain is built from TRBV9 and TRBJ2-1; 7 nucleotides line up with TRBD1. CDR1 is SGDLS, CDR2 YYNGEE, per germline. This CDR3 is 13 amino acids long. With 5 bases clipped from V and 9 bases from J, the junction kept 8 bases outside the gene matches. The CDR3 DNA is TGTGCCAGCAGTTTTACACAGGGGAGTGAGCAGTTCTTC. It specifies CASSFTQGSEQFF.

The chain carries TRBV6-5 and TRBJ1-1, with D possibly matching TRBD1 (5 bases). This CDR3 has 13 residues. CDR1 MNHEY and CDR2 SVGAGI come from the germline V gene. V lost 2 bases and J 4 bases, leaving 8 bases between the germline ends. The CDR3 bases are TGTGCCAGCAGTTACCCAGGGCTCACTGAAGCTTTCTTT. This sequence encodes CASSYPGLTEAFF.

CDR3 in DNA: TGTGCCAGCAGTCCCAGTGGGAATTGGAATTCACCCCTCCACTTT. It is translated as CASSPSGNWNSPLHF. The chain uses TRBV27 and TRBJ1-6; D unresolved. The V gene's germline CDR1 is MNHEY and CDR2 SMNVEV (reference sequence). The CDR3 is 15 residues long. V lost 5 bases, J lost 7 bases, and 15 bases lay in between.

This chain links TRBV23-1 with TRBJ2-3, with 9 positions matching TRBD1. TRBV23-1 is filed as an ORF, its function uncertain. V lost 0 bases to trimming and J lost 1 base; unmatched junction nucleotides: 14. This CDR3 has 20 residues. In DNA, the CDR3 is TGCGCCAGCAGTCAATCGCAAGCGGGGACAGGGTATTATGGCACAGATACGCAGTATTTT. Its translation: CASSQSQAGTGYYGTDTQYF.

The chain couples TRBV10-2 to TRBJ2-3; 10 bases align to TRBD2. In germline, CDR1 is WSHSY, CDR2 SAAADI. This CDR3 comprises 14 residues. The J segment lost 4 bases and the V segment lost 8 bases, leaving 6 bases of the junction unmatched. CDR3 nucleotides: TGCGCCAGCGGGCTAGCGGGGGTCTCAGATACGCAGTATTTT. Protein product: CASGLAGVSDTQYF.

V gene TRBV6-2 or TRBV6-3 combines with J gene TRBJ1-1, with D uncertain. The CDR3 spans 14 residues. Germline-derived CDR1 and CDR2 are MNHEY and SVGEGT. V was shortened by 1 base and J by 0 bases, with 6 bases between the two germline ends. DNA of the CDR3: TGTGCCAGCAGTTACTTAAGAGTGAACACTGAAGCTTTCTTT. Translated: CASSYLRVNTEAFF.

The CDR3 protein is CASGRLHNQPQHF. The CDR3 DNA reads TGTGCCAGCGGACGGCTTCACAATCAGCCCCAGCATTTT. V is TRBV12-3 or TRBV12-4 and J is TRBJ1-5; no definite D call. This CDR3 has 13 residues. V lost 8 bases and J lost 3, with 11 bases in between.

The CDR3 here is CASSGGTGNNEQFF. CDR3 DNA: TGTGCCAGTTCTGGGGGGACAGGGAACAATGAGCAGTTCTTC. The gene calls are TRBV19 and TRBJ2-1, with 9 bases that match TRBD1. The CDR3 extends over 14 amino acids. In germline, CDR1 is LNHDA, CDR2 SQIVND (reference sequence). With 8 bases clipped from V and 5 bases from J, the junction kept 7 bases outside the gene matches.